This T cell receptor (beta chain) is from a study of T cell responses to AZD1222 COVID-19 vaccine. Study context: Second-dose groups at about 4 or about 12 weeks were pooled.

As to this clone: Its matching antigen is unknown.

TCRdb's copy holds only in-frame clones and misses some; the assay was immunoSEQ multiplex PCR. The data contain about 56,000 clones, roughly 88% of them seen just once; the ten biggest clones take up over 12%. Study results and caveats: Elevations in Spike-specific TCR breadth and depth followed administration of two AZD1222 doses. Possibly, clonal diversity was underestimated; donors were largely white British and included more females.

This clonotype was obtained from an adult in good health. This specimen was peripheral blood, taken on day 0 of AZD1222 vaccination.

CDR3 nucleotides: TGTGCCAGCAGTTTTTTACGGGGGGTCGGGTCGGGCGCTGAAGCTTTCTTT. This translates into CASSFLRGVGSGAEAFF. This chain connects TRBV28 to TRBJ1-1; possible D gene TRBD1, 5 bases. Germline V gene sequence: CDR1 MDHEN, CDR2 SYDVKM. This CDR3 region has 17 residues. Trimming took off 3 bases at V and 6 bases at J, with 23 bases between the two ends.